The rows below give T cell receptor beta chains drawn from one sample of a study of CD4+ T cells in melanoma. Clones were sequenced by immunoSEQ multiplex PCR, and TCRdb holds only the in-frame ones, with some missing. The table records around 13,000 clones, 55% to 75% of them present only once. Sequencing was performed on cells from a culture (not recorded whether cultured in vitro). The receptor source for this set is a human donor with melanoma. CDR3s include the opening cysteine and the closing phenylalanine or tryptophan. The order of the fields is J gene, V gene, D gene, clone size, CDR3 protein, CDR3 DNA. D genes are given only for firm matches. Expanded clones get a size class; other rows say once, few or many, or leave the size out.

j_call: TRBJ1-2
v_call: TRBV7-2
d_call: NA
clone_size: medium-sized
cdr3_aa: CASSFLANYGYTF
cdr3_nt: TGTGCCAGCAGCTTTTTGGCTAACTATGGCTACACCTTC

j_call: TRBJ1-2
v_call: TRBV2
d_call: NA
clone_size: few
cdr3_aa: CASRATGNRYGYTF
cdr3_nt: TGTGCCAGCAGGGCCACAGGGAATCGCTATGGCTACACCTTC

j_call: TRBJ2-3
v_call: TRBV4-1
d_call: NA
clone_size: NA
cdr3_aa: CASSPSLYQARSTDTQYF
cdr3_nt: TGCGCCAGCAGCCCATCTCTCTACCAGGCTCGTAGCACAGATACGCAGTATTTT

j_call: TRBJ1-6
v_call: TRBV5-1
d_call: TRBD1
clone_size: few
cdr3_aa: CASRNTPGQGNSPLHF
cdr3_nt: TGCGCCAGCAGAAATACCCCGGGACAGGGTAATTCACCCCTCCACTTT

j_call: TRBJ1-6
v_call: TRBV11-2
d_call: NA
clone_size: NA
cdr3_aa: CASSLVRGRANLPLHF
cdr3_nt: TGTGCCAGCAGCTTAGTGCGGGGCAGGGCTAATTTACCCCTCCACTTT

j_call: TRBJ1-2
v_call: TRBV10-3
d_call: NA
clone_size: NA
cdr3_aa: CAISDGSLQGRFKSGYTF
cdr3_nt: TGTGCCATCAGTGACGGAAGCTTACAGGGTAGATTCAAAAGTGGCTACACCTTC

j_call: TRBJ1-4
v_call: TRBV7-9
d_call: NA
clone_size: NA
cdr3_aa: CASSSRASSAEKLFF
cdr3_nt: TGTGCCAGCAGCTCCAGGGCGAGTAGTGCTGAAAAACTGTTTTTT

j_call: TRBJ1-4
v_call: TRBV19
d_call: NA
clone_size: NA
cdr3_aa: CASQGGYITNEKLFF
cdr3_nt: TGTGCCAGCCAAGGAGGTTATATAACTAATGAAAAACTGTTTTTT

j_call: TRBJ2-3
v_call: TRBV7-2
d_call: TRBD2
clone_size: NA
cdr3_aa: CASSLRGGGGATDTQYF
cdr3_nt: TGTGCCAGCAGCTTACGAGGTGGCGGGGGGGCAACAGATACGCAGTATTTT

j_call: TRBJ2-6
v_call: TRBV4-2
d_call: NA
clone_size: few
cdr3_aa: CASSQGTGKSGANVLTF
cdr3_nt: TGTGCCAGCAGCCAAGGCACAGGGAAATCTGGGGCCAACGTCCTGACTTTC

j_call: TRBJ2-7
v_call: TRBV2
d_call: TRBD1
clone_size: few
cdr3_aa: CASRGTGPYEQYF
cdr3_nt: TGTGCCAGCAGGGGGACAGGGCCCTACGAGCAGTACTTC

j_call: TRBJ2-5
v_call: TRBV7-9
d_call: NA
clone_size: NA
cdr3_aa: CASTLGNGETQYF
cdr3_nt: TGTGCCAGTACTTTAGGGAATGGGGAGACCCAGTACTTC

j_call: TRBJ1-6
v_call: TRBV5-5
d_call: NA
clone_size: NA
cdr3_aa: CASSRVGLLPLHF
cdr3_nt: TGTGCCAGCAGCCGCGTGGGGCTCCTACCCCTCCACTTT

j_call: TRBJ2-2
v_call: TRBV7-6
d_call: NA
clone_size: NA
cdr3_aa: CASSLYSNTGELFF
cdr3_nt: TGTGCCAGCAGCTTATATTCTAACACCGGGGAGCTGTTTTTT

j_call: TRBJ1-4
v_call: TRBV15
d_call: NA
clone_size: NA
cdr3_aa: CATSPRVLTNEKLFF
cdr3_nt: TGTGCCACCAGCCCCCGAGTATTGACTAATGAAAAACTGTTTTTT

j_call: TRBJ1-2
v_call: TRBV6-1
d_call: NA
clone_size: NA
cdr3_aa: CASRRGLNYGYTF
cdr3_nt: TGTGCCAGCCGACGCGGCCTGAACTATGGCTACACCTTC

j_call: TRBJ2-3
v_call: TRBV5-1
d_call: TRBD2
clone_size: once
cdr3_aa: CASNFRGGLDTQYF
cdr3_nt: TGCGCCAGCAATTTTCGGGGGGGCCTGGATACGCAGTATTTT

j_call: TRBJ1-6
v_call: TRBV4-1
d_call: NA
clone_size: few
cdr3_aa: CASSEGRRKSTYNSPLHF
cdr3_nt: TGCGCCAGCAGTGAGGGAAGAAGGAAAAGTACCTATAATTCACCCCTCCACTTT

j_call: TRBJ1-6
v_call: TRBV5-5
d_call: TRBD1
clone_size: NA
cdr3_aa: CASSPRTGAGSYNSPLHF
cdr3_nt: TGTGCCAGCAGCCCCCGAACAGGGGCGGGATCCTATAATTCACCCCTCCACTTT

j_call: TRBJ2-7
v_call: TRBV27
d_call: NA
clone_size: NA
cdr3_aa: CASSFRGGQGYEQYF
cdr3_nt: TGTGCCAGCAGTTTTAGAGGGGGTCAGGGGTACGAGCAGTACTTC

j_call: TRBJ2-3
v_call: TRBV11-2
d_call: NA
clone_size: NA
cdr3_aa: CASSLRRGTDTQYF
cdr3_nt: TGTGCCAGCAGCTTAAGGCGGGGCACAGATACGCAGTATTTT

j_call: TRBJ1-3
v_call: TRBV7-2
d_call: NA
clone_size: NA
cdr3_aa: CASSLVGRISGNTIYF
cdr3_nt: TGTGCCAGCAGCTTAGTGGGACGAATCTCTGGAAACACCATATATTTT

j_call: TRBJ2-1
v_call: TRBV27
d_call: NA
clone_size: once
cdr3_aa: CASRVGYEQFF
cdr3_nt: TGTGCCAGCAGGGTGGGGTATGAGCAGTTCTTC

j_call: TRBJ1-6
v_call: TRBV10-3
d_call: TRBD1
clone_size: NA
cdr3_aa: CAISRTGEGSSPLHF
cdr3_nt: TGTGCCATCAGCAGGACAGGGGAAGGCAGTTCACCCCTCCACTTT

j_call: TRBJ1-5
v_call: TRBV10-3
d_call: NA
clone_size: few
cdr3_aa: CAISEQGPGQPQHF
cdr3_nt: TGTGCCATCAGCGAACAGGGTCCCGGTCAGCCCCAGCATTTT

j_call: TRBJ2-4
v_call: TRBV9
d_call: NA
clone_size: NA
cdr3_aa: CASSPMGLAKNIQYF
cdr3_nt: TGTGCCAGCAGCCCCATGGGTCTCGCCAAAAACATTCAGTACTTC

j_call: TRBJ1-2
v_call: TRBV6-5
d_call: NA
clone_size: few
cdr3_aa: CASSSGTLSYTF
cdr3_nt: TGTGCCAGCAGTTCCGGGACCCTGAGTTACACCTTC

j_call: TRBJ1-2
v_call: TRBV19
d_call: TRBD1
clone_size: NA
cdr3_aa: CASSQGAGATYGYTF
cdr3_nt: TGTGCCAGTAGTCAGGGGGCGGGGGCGACCTATGGCTACACCTTC